Reported below is one T cell receptor beta chain. The antigen is undetermined. The sample originates from a study of Ad26.COV2.S vaccination and SARS-CoV-2 variants. At the level of the study: In the COV1001 trial, the donor was in the Ad26.COV2.S arm. Ad26.COV2.S given intramuscularly, once or twice 56 days apart. Study-wide points: Total T cell responses, in the TCR breadth and depth analyses, may have been underestimated.

This CDR3 is 12 amino acids long. Per the germline V gene, CDR1 is SQVTM and CDR2 is ANQGSEA. Trimming at V came to 4 bases and at J to 4 bases, leaving 3 bases not matched to a gene. Measured with immunoSEQ multiplex PCR; TCRdb has only the in-frame clones, and not every one. The sample records approximately 410,000 clones, roughly 90% being singletons. Stated treatment: over 15 received Ad26.COV2.S at low or high dose, single or two shots; several received placebo; per-sample allocation not given. Day 63 following the first vaccine or placebo injection was when the samples were taken. The origin of this receptor is a person aged 18-65 years who received the Ad26.COV2.S COVID-19 vaccine or a placebo. This rearrangement joins TRBV29-1 to TRBJ2-5, with 7 bases aligning to TRBD1. Here the sequenced sample was peripheral blood, taken in a trial of Ad26.COV2.S vaccine versus placebo. CDR3 protein: CSVVAGGETQYF. CDR3 in DNA: TGCAGCGTTGTTGCAGGGGGAGAGACCCAGTACTTC. The full variable domain, with the rest looked up from reference TRBV29-1 and TRBJ2-5, is SAVISQKPSRDICQRGTSLTIQCQVDSQVTMMFWYRQQPGQSLTLIATANQGSEATYESGFVIDKFPISRPNLTFSTLTVSNMSPEDSSIYLCSVVAGGETQYFGPGTRLLVL.